This T cell receptor (beta chain) stems from a study of control samples from healthy donors and cancer patients. Assay used: immunoSEQ multiplex PCR; TCRdb lists only in-frame clones, some missing. The sample records 150,000 to 200,000 clones, approximately 94% being singletons. The clonotype comes from a young woman in good health. The sequencing sample was made of blood.

Here the CDR3 reads CASSLAGDRASKNIQYF. The CDR3 region has the DNA TGTGCCAGCAGCTTAGCCGGAGACAGGGCTTCCAAAAACATTCAGTACTTC. The chain combines TRBV13 with TRBJ2-4; TRBD1 matches at 7 bases. After removal of 1 base from V and 2 bases from J, the junction contained 8 bases not matched to a gene. The length of the CDR3 is 17 residues. The germline V gene encodes CDR1 PRHDT and CDR2 FYEKMQ (reference sequence).